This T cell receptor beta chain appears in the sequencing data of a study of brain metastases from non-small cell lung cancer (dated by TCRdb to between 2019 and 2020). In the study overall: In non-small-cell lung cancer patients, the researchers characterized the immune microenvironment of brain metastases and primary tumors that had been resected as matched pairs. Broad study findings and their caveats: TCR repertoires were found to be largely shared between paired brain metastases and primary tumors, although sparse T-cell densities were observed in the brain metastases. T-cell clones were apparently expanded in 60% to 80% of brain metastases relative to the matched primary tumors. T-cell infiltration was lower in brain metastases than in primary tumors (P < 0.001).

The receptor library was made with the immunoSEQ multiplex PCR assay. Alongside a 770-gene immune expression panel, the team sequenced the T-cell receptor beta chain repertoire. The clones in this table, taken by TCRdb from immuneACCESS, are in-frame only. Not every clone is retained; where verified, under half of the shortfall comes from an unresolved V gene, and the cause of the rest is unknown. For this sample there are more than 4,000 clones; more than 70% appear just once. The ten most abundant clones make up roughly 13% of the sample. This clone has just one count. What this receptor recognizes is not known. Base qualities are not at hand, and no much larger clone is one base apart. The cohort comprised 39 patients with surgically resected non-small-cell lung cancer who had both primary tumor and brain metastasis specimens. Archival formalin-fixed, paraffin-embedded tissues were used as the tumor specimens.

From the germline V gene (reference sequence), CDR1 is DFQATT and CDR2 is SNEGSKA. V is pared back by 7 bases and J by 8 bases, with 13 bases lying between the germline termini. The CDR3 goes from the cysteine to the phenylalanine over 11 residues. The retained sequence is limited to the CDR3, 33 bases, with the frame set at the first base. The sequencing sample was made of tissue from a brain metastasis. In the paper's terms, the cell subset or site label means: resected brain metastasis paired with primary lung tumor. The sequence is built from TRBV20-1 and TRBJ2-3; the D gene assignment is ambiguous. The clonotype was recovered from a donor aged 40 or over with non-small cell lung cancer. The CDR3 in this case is CSVPTWGTQYF. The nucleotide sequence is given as TGCAGTGTTCCGACGTGGGGTACGCAGTATTTT.